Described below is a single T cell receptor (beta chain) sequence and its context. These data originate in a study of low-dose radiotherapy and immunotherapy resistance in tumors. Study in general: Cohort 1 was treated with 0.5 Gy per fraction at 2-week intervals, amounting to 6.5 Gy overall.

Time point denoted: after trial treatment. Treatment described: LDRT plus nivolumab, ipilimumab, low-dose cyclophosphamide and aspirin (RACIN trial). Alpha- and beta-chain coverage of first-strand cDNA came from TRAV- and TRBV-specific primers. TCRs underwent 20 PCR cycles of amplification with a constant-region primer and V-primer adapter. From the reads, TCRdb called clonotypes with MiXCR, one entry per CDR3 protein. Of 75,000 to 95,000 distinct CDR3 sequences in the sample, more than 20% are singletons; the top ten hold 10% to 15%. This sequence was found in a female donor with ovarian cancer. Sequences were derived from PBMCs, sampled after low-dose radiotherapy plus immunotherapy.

Written as DNA, the CDR3 is TGTGCCAGCAGCCAAGATCGGGGGACAGAGTTGACAGATACGCAGTATTTT. Translating it yields CASSQDRGTELTDTQYF. The V gene is TRBV14, the J gene TRBJ2-3, with D possibly TRBD1 on 7 matching bases. Trimming shortened V by 0 bases and J by 3 bases, and 16 bases separated the two germline ends. This CDR3 contains 17 residues. The germline CDR1 and CDR2 sequences are SGHDN and FVKESK.